The rows below give T cell receptor beta chains drawn from one sample of a study of blood T cell repertoires in COVID-19. Method: immunoSEQ multiplex PCR; TCRdb's copy keeps in-frame clones and lacks some. The sample includes 340,000 or so clones, around 83% of them seen just once. The sequenced sample consisted of peripheral blood. The source of these receptors is a man in his thirties or forties with active or convalescent COVID-19. Each CDR3 is given with its conserved first and last residue. D genes are given only for firm matches. Clone size is stated in some rows and not others, as once, few, many or a class when expanded.

len	j_gene	v_gene	abundance	d_gene	CDR3aa	CDR3nt
12	TRBJ2-2	TRBV5-1	NA	NA	CASSLKHGELFF	TGCGCCAGCAGCTTGAAACACGGGGAGCTGTTTTTT
17	TRBJ2-5	TRBV7-9	NA	NA	CASSLSVVLRGQETQYF	TGTGCCAGCAGCTTATCTGTGGTGTTACGCGGACAAGAGACCCAGTACTTC
18	TRBJ2-2	TRBV5-4	few	NA	CASSRGHPNQAGAGELFF	TGTGCCAGCAGCCGGGGACACCCAAATCAAGCCGGCGCCGGGGAGCTGTTTTTT
12	TRBJ1-1	TRBV6-4	NA	NA	CASSDGQSEAFF	TGTGCCAGCAGTGACGGACAGTCTGAAGCTTTCTTT
15	TRBJ2-7	TRBV11-2	once	NA	CASSSYKGKTYEQYF	TGTGCCAGCAGTTCCTACAAGGGGAAGACCTACGAGCAGTACTTC
13	TRBJ2-7	TRBV11-2	few	NA	CASSPGDSYEQYF	TGTGCCAGCAGCCCAGGGGACTCCTACGAGCAGTACTTC
14	TRBJ1-4	TRBV15	NA	NA	CATSTGFANEKLFF	TGTGCCACCAGCACCGGGTTCGCTAATGAAAAACTGTTTTTT
16	TRBJ2-6	TRBV4-1	NA	NA	CASTTAPGSGANVLTF	TGCGCCAGCACCACTGCTCCGGGCTCTGGGGCCAACGTCCTGACTTTC
15	TRBJ2-5	TRBV29-1	NA	TRBD2	CSVENSGRAGETQYF	TGCAGCGTCGAGAATAGCGGGAGGGCCGGGGAGACCCAGTACTTC
14	TRBJ2-7	TRBV6-5	NA	NA	CASSYSGDTYEQYF	TGTGCCAGCAGTTACTCGGGAGATACCTACGAGCAGTACTTC
15	TRBJ1-4	TRBV11-2	NA	TRBD1	CASSPQQGAGEKLFF	TGTGCCAGCAGCCCCCAACAGGGGGCAGGTGAAAAACTGTTTTTT
16	TRBJ2-1	TRBV6-1	NA	TRBD2	CASSEGLSGTSNEQFF	TGTGCCAGCAGTGAAGGCCTTAGCGGGACCTCTAATGAGCAGTTCTTC
14	TRBJ2-3	TRBV14	NA	NA	CASSHPQNTDTQYF	TGTGCCAGCAGCCATCCCCAGAACACAGATACGCAGTATTTT
14	TRBJ1-1	TRBV5-1	NA	NA	CASSLTPLNTEAFF	TGCGCCAGCAGCCTGACACCTCTGAACACTGAAGCTTTCTTT
12	TRBJ2-7	TRBV7-9	NA	NA	CASSLTGREQYF	TGTGCCAGCAGCTTAACGGGGAGAGAGCAGTACTTC
15	TRBJ2-3	TRBV4-2	NA	TRBD2	CASNQFGGAADTQYF	TGTGCCAGCAACCAGTTCGGGGGGGCCGCAGATACGCAGTATTTT
13	TRBJ1-2	TRBV28	once	TRBD1	CASRTGGAEGYTF	TGTGCCAGCAGAACAGGGGGCGCTGAAGGCTACACCTTC
12	TRBJ1-2	TRBV24-1	NA	NA	CATSSGSYGYTF	TGTGCCACCAGTTCAGGCAGCTATGGCTACACCTTC
14	TRBJ1-3	TRBV28	once	TRBD1	CASSPGTGGSTIYF	TGTGCCAGCAGTCCAGGGACAGGGGGTAGTACCATATATTTT
20	TRBJ2-7	TRBV27	NA	NA	CASSLSPREWGVPLLDEQYF	TGTGCCAGCAGTTTAAGTCCCCGGGAGTGGGGAGTCCCACTCCTTGACGAGCAGTACTTC